This TCR beta chain was sequenced for a study of PD-L1 blockade in urothelial cancer. Turning to the study itself: About 90% of the roughly 30 patients were men who had bladder-origin urothelial cancer. Prior chemotherapy ranged from 0 to 3 regimens per patient. Study results and limitations: Better survival was predicted when blood TCR clonality before treatment fell below the median.

Assay used: immunoSEQ multiplex PCR; TCRdb lists only in-frame clones, some missing. The sample shows 98,000 or so clones, 90% of them seen only once. Documented time point: pretreatment peripheral blood. Metastatic or locally advanced urothelial carcinoma was present in the patients. In regard to this clone: Its antigen remains unknown.

CDR3 length: 19 amino acids. Germline values: CDR1 MGHRA, CDR2 YSYEKL. The trim removed 1 base at V and 4 bases at J, leaving 12 bases unmatched. The source material was PBMCs, sampled around atezolizumab (anti-PD-L1) treatment. V is TRBV4-1 and J is TRBJ2-3; 12 nucleotides line up with TRBD2. The origin of this receptor is a man aged 55 to 69 with urothelial cancer. The CDR3 here is CASSQGRTSGGISADTQYF. The CDR3 DNA reads TGCGCCAGCAGCCAAGGCAGAACTAGCGGGGGGATTAGCGCAGATACGCAGTATTTT.